This TCR beta chain was recorded in a study of T cells in Graves' hyperthyroidism and ophthalmopathy. Trimming cost V 3 bases and J 8 bases, with 16 bases left between them. This CDR3 contains 15 residues. Germline CDR1 is MDHEN and CDR2 is SYDVKM. This clonotype turned up a few times. TCR beta CDR3 regions were amplified from RNA. TCR CDR3 underwent first-round RT-PCR with the HTBI primer set. TCRdb itself ran the multiplex PCR reads through MiXCR, one entry per CDR3 protein. The repertoire consists of about 260,000 distinct CDR3 sequences, with around 22% occurring once and the leading ten covering around 64%.

Material: blood. The chain uses TRBV28 and TRBJ1-4; D is uncertain. The clonotype was recovered from a man aged 30 to 39 with Graves' ophthalmopathy. The CDR3 region has the DNA TGTGCCAGCAGTTTGACTTCTTCCATGGAGGAAAAACTGTTTTTT. It is translated as CASSLTSSMEEKLFF.